This TCR beta chain derives from a study of cytomegalovirus exposure and HLA in healthy donors. Study results and limitations: In an earlier analysis, in about 530 donors, most V segments appeared productive either ~87% or ~30% of the time. Looking again later, the authors saw that most CMV-associated TCR beta chains seemed HLA-restricted.

With 6 bases clipped from V and 1 base from J, the junction kept 8 bases outside the gene matches. The germline CDR1 and CDR2 sequences are SQVTM and ANQGSEA. The CDR3 runs to 15 residues. The PCR used 60 Vbeta and 13 Jbeta primers. Data came from immunoSEQ multiplex PCR; TCRdb stores just in-frame clones and leaves some out. Among roughly 71,000 clones listed, roughly 81% were seen once. On this clone: The antigen remains unidentified.

This donor lacks a recorded CMV serostatus. Sequenced sample: PBMCs. The chain couples TRBV29-1 to TRBJ2-7, with TRBD2 matching over 11 bases. The source is a human donor in good health. CDR3 DNA: TGCAGCGTGTGGGATCTAGCGGGGGGATCCTACGAGCAGTACTTC. This sequence encodes CSVWDLAGGSYEQYF.